The next 17 T cell receptor beta chains were all read from a single sample in a study of blood T cell repertoires in COVID-19. Data came from immunoSEQ multiplex PCR; TCRdb stores just in-frame clones and leaves some out. Of over 65,000 clones listed, around 81% are singletons. The sequencing sample was made of peripheral blood. These receptors originate from a man older than 75 with acute or convalescent COVID-19.

This rearrangement joins TRBV18 to TRBJ2-7; the D is unclear. The CDR3 is made up of 14 amino acids. With 0 bases removed from V and 3 bases from J, the gap between germline ends came to 9 bases. CDR1 and CDR2 from the germline V gene are KGHSH and LQKENI. The CDR3 reads CASSPPSIYYEQYF. DNA for the CDR3: TGTGCCAGCTCACCACCGAGTATTTACTACGAGCAGTACTTC.

V and J are TRBV7-9 and TRBJ2-2; the match to TRBD2 covers 9 bases. The CDR3 has 15 residues. V trimming: 5 bases; J trimming: 2 bases; junction bases outside the gene matches: 3. CDR1 and CDR2 from the germline V gene are SEHNR and FQNEAQ (reference sequence). CDR3 amino acids: CASSRLAANTGELFF. In nucleotides, the CDR3 is TGTGCCAGCAGCCGACTAGCGGCCAACACCGGGGAGCTGTTTTTT.

In its sample, this clone was seen many times. The chain carries TRBV20-1 and TRBJ2-7; D perhaps matches TRBD1 (5 bases). V shed 3 bases and J shed 2 bases, with 8 bases lying between them. Looked up from germline, CDR1 is DFQATT and CDR2 is SNEGSKA (reference sequence). This CDR3 is built from 12 residues. CDR3 sequence (DNA): TGCAGTGCTAGTAAGACAGCCTACGAGCAGTACTTC. Its translation is CSASKTAYEQYF.

V is TRBV11-1 and J is TRBJ2-1; 13 bases are a match to TRBD2. The J segment lost 7 bases and the V segment lost 4 bases, leaving 4 bases of the junction unmatched. Germline V gene sequence: CDR1 SGHAT, CDR2 FQDESV (reference sequence). This CDR3 has 15 amino acids. CDR3 protein: CASSWEGLAGNEQFF. CDR3 DNA sequence: TGTGCCAGCAGCTGGGAGGGACTAGCGGGGAATGAGCAGTTCTTC.

V and J are TRBV5-1 and TRBJ2-7; 9 bases fit TRBD1. From germline, CDR1 is SGHRS and CDR2 YFSETQ. V lost 4 bases and J lost 2; bases outside the gene matches: 4. The CDR3 is made up of 14 amino acids. The CDR3 sequence: CASSEGTGPYEQYF. The CDR3 coding sequence is TGCGCCAGCAGCGAGGGGACAGGGCCCTACGAGCAGTACTTC.

V usage is TRBV3-1 (or the pseudogene TRBV3-2) and J usage is TRBJ2-5; TRBD1 might be the D (6 bases). V was trimmed by 5 bases and J by 1 base, leaving 11 bases between them. The germline CDR1 and CDR2 sequences are LGHDT and YNNKEL (reference sequence). The CDR3 spans 14 residues. CDR3: CASSVGQPQETQYF. The CDR3 DNA sequence: TGTGCCAGCAGCGTGGGACAACCCCAAGAGACCCAGTACTTC.

This chain joins TRBV18 and TRBJ2-5; D remains ambiguous. This CDR3 is built from 14 residues. In germline, CDR1 is KGHSH, CDR2 LQKENI. V was shortened by 3 bases and J by 5 bases, with 13 bases between the two germline ends. The CDR3 coding sequence is TGTGCCAGCTCACCTTACCAGAGGCAGGAGACCCAGTACTTC. The encoded protein is CASSPYQRQETQYF.

V gene TRBV28 combines with J gene TRBJ2-3; 10 bases fit TRBD1. V lost 1 base, J lost 2 bases, and 3 bases stayed unmatched. CDR3 size: 16 residues. Germline V lookup: CDR1 MDHEN, CDR2 SYDVKM. This CDR3 is CASSLSGTGATDTQYF. In nucleotides, the CDR3 is TGTGCCAGCAGTTTATCCGGGACAGGGGCCACAGATACGCAGTATTTT.

V is TRBV5-1 and J is TRBJ2-3, with D perhaps TRBD1 (5 bases). Germline CDR1 and CDR2: SGHRS and YFSETQ. Trimming removed 5 bases at V and 3 bases at J, with 16 bases between. The CDR3 has 15 residues. The CDR3 protein is CASSEGHILTDTQYF. CDR3 nucleotide sequence: TGCGCCAGCAGTGAAGGACACATCCTTACAGATACGCAGTATTTT.

This sequence joins TRBV27 and TRBJ2-3; TRBD2 matches at 12 bases. CDR1 is MNHEY, CDR2 SMNVEV, per germline (reference sequence). CDR3 length: 17 amino acids. Unmatched junction bases numbered 7, after V lost 5 bases and J lost 1 base. The CDR3: CASSRLAGGPGTDTQYF. The DNA of the CDR3 is TGTGCCAGCAGTCGGCTAGCGGGAGGGCCAGGCACAGATACGCAGTATTTT.

This clone was observed once. The V gene is TRBV4-2, the J gene TRBJ1-2; 10 nucleotides match TRBD1. Unmatched junction bases numbered 10, after V lost 4 bases and J lost 8 bases. From germline, CDR1 is LGHNA and CDR2 YNFKEQ. The CDR3 loop spans 15 amino acids. The CDR3 DNA follows: TGTGCCAGCAGCCTCCCCACGGGACAGGGGACCGGCTACACCTTC. Protein sequence: CASSLPTGQGTGYTF.

This chain uses TRBV5-1 with TRBJ2-1; 7 nucleotides align to TRBD2. This CDR3 is 16 amino acids long. The J segment lost 8 bases and the V segment lost 4 bases, leaving 15 bases of the junction unmatched. Germline V CDR1 and CDR2: SGHRS, YFSETQ. CDR3 coding DNA: TGCGCCAGCAGCGCATTCCGTAGACTAGCAGGCGATGAGCAGTTCTTC. This translates into CASSAFRRLAGDEQFF.

To note about this clone: The junction departs from the called germline gene at one end, perhaps through a read error. The chain couples TRBV7-9 to TRBJ2-2; weak D call: TRBD2 (6 bases). The CDR3 is 16 amino acids. Germline assignment: CDR1 SEHNR and CDR2 FQNEAQ (reference sequence). Here the CDR3 DNA reads TGTGCCAGCAGATTAGGAGGAGGGTCGAACACCGGGGAGCTGTTTTTT. Amino acids: CASRLGGGSNTGELFF. Supplemented by reference TRBV7-9 and TRBJ2-2, the full variable domain reads DTGVSQNPRHKITKRGQNVTFRCDPISEHNRLYWYRQTLGQGPEFLTYFQNEAQLEKSRLLSDRFSAERPKGSFSTLEIQRTEQGDSAMYLCASRLGGGSNTGELFFGEGSRLTVL.

In regard to this clone: Compared with germline, one end of the junction differs, possibly owing to a read error. The genes are TRBV6-2 or TRBV6-3 and TRBJ2-6, with TRBD1 matching over 10 bases. Germline CDR1 MNHEY, CDR2 SVGEGT. CDR3 length: 17 amino acids. CDR3 nucleotide sequence: TGTGCCAGCAGTTGGGGACAGGGGCGCTCTGGGGTCAACGTCCTGACTTTC. This codes for CASSWGQGRSGVNVLTF.

The rearrangement joins TRBV27 to TRBJ1-6, with 7 bases fitting TRBD1. CDR1 is MNHEY and CDR2 is SMNVEV in the germline V gene (reference sequence). J gave up 7 bases and V 6 bases, and 9 bases lay outside the gene matches. The CDR3 is made up of 15 amino acids. CDR3 coding DNA: TGTGCCAGCAGACAACGACAGGGAAAAAATTCACCCCTCCACTTT. This sequence encodes CASRQRQGKNSPLHF.

The V gene is TRBV30, the J gene TRBJ2-2, with 9 bases lining up with TRBD1. Per germline, CDR1 GTSNPN and CDR2 SVGIG (reference sequence). This CDR3 has 15 residues. The V segment lost 2 bases and the J segment 6 bases; nucleotides outside the gene matches: 7. In nucleotides, the CDR3 is TGTGCCTGGAGTCCAAGGACAGGGGTGGCCGGGGAGCTGTTTTTT. This sequence encodes CAWSPRTGVAGELFF.

This clone was recorded only once. Distinct nucleotide sequences in the sample also encode this CDR3. The genes are TRBV24-1 and TRBJ2-1, with D maybe TRBD1 (5 bases). V was cut by 4 bases and J by 3 bases, with 6 bases left in between. The CDR3 totals 13 residues. The germline V gene has CDR1 KGHDR and CDR2 SFDVKD. Here the CDR3 DNA reads TGTGCCACCAGTGAAGACAGCTACAATGAGCAGTTCTTC. The encoded protein is CATSEDSYNEQFF.